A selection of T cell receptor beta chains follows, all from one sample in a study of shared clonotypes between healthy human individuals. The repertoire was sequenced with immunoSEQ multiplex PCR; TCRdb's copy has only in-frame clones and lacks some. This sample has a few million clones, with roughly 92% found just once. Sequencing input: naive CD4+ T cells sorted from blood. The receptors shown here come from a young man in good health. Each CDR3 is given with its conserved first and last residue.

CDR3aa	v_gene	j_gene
CASSTGAFSYEQYF	TRBV19	TRBJ2-7
CASADLSTQYF	TRBV27	TRBJ2-3
CASSLRGSLNTEAFF	TRBV7-2	TRBJ1-1
CASSLDMGYNSPLHF	TRBV11-2	TRBJ1-6
CASSPRAGKNEQYF	TRBV5-1	TRBJ2-7
CASSLAWEARETQYF	TRBV5-6	TRBJ2-5
CASSILAGPQYF	TRBV7-2	TRBJ2-3
CASSLEGTGVPYEQYF	TRBV7-2	TRBJ2-7
CASSFRGEETQYF	TRBV5-4	TRBJ2-5
CASSLRLAGGTDTQYF	TRBV28	TRBJ2-3
CASTDDSLPAQAFF	TRBV6-1	TRBJ1-1
CASSQGDGTPTREQYF	TRBV14	TRBJ2-7
CASSEMDQIQYF	TRBV6-1	TRBJ2-4
CASSPRQGYSPLHF	TRBV4-3	TRBJ1-6
CASSLRGSGGSLSEQYF	TRBV5-1	TRBJ2-7
CAIEPGQGLRRGNTIYF	TRBV10-1	TRBJ1-3
CASSTRQGTKNIQYF	TRBV28	TRBJ2-4
CASSFRENQPQHF	TRBV11-2	TRBJ1-5
CASKEGAHYEQYF	TRBV6-5	TRBJ2-7
CASSLGLAGLPVQETQYF	TRBV5-1	TRBJ2-5
CASSLVGGMNTEAFF	TRBV7-2	TRBJ1-1
CASSDRGMSGNTIYF	TRBV2	TRBJ1-3
CASSRTGTGGGEQYF	TRBV5-1	TRBJ2-7
CASALLASGSSTDTQYF	TRBV9	TRBJ2-3
CAISVNRVHGYTF	TRBV10-3	TRBJ1-2
CASSEYGTENTGELFF	TRBV10-1	TRBJ2-2
CASSATGTPQETQYF	TRBV9	TRBJ2-5
CASSLRGGNTEAFF	TRBV27	TRBJ1-1
CASYNRGSLEKLFF	TRBV6-1	TRBJ1-4